There are many counts of the clone carrying this T cell receptor (beta chain). What it binds is not known. This sample is part of a study of regulatory T cells in long-lasting Graves disease. Whole-study findings and limits: Persistent patients had more shared public clonotypes (about 2,700) than new patients (approximately 920). Patients with persistent disease showed a bias toward TRBV28, TRBJ1-2 and TRBJ2-5.

Investigators prepared the TCR beta libraries by applying iRepertoire HTBI primers and Arm-PCR of CDR3 regions. In the authors' methods: Taken together, the samples had 62 TRBV and some 15 TRBJ segments identified. TCRdb independently ran MiXCR on the multiplex PCR reads; one entry per CDR3 protein. TCRdb's processing, not the authors', yielded these V and J calls. The sample has 250,000 to 400,000 distinct CDR3 sequences, about 18% seen once. V was pared by 3 bases and J by 3 bases, with 4 bases of the junction left unmatched. Germline V gene lookup returns CDR1 GTSNPN and CDR2 SVGIG (reference sequence). The CDR3 covers 14 residues. Sample time point: newly diagnosed GD, antithyroid drugs for less than 3 months. RNA from PBMCs was the source of the TCR library. The patient group derived from an endocrinology department in Xi'an, China.

This chain joins TRBV30 and TRBJ2-7; TRBD2 aligns across 11 bases. Sequenced here: peripheral blood mononuclear cells (PBMCs), sampled at new diagnosis, from a patient treated with antithyroid drugs. The TCR was taken from a female donor with Graves disease. The CDR3 DNA follows: TGTGCCTGGAGGACTAGCGGGATTGACTACGAGCAGTACTTC. Amino acid sequence: CAWRTSGIDYEQYF.